A selection of T cell receptor beta chains follows, all from one sample in a study of T cell repertoires and HLA-DP antigens. No antigen is known for these receptors. Here immunoSEQ multiplex PCR was the method, and the copy in TCRdb shows in-frame clones only, minus some. The table lists about 73,000 clones, roughly 78% of them singletons. Sequences were obtained from CD4+ T cells from PBMCs. The receptors were sampled from a man aged 60 to 69 in good health and CMV-seronegative. Both conserved end residues are part of each CDR3. Fields, in order: V gene, clone size, J gene, D gene, CDR3 DNA, CDR3 protein. D genes are given only for firm matches. Rows may omit the clone size; those that give it use once, few, many or a size class.

TRBV5-1	.	TRBJ2-5	.	TGCGCCAGCAGCTTAGGCAGGGGTCAAGAGACCCAGTACTTC	CASSLGRGQETQYF
TRBV7-2	.	TRBJ1-4	TRBD1	TGTGCCAGCAGCTTACAGGGGGCCCCTAATGAAAAACTGTTTTTT	CASSLQGAPNEKLFF
TRBV7-2	.	TRBJ1-4	TRBD1	TGTGCCAGCAGCGCGAGTCCGGGACAGGGTGGTGAAAAACTGTTTTTT	CASSASPGQGGEKLFF
TRBV4-3	.	TRBJ2-3	TRBD2	TGCGCCAGCAGCCAAGGAAGCGGGGGGGGTGTAGATACGCAGTATTTT	CASSQGSGGGVDTQYF
TRBV9	.	TRBJ2-7	TRBD1	TGTGCCAGCAGCGAGGAGACAGGGACCTACGAGCAGTACTTC	CASSEETGTYEQYF
TRBV11-1	.	TRBJ1-4	TRBD1	TGTGCCAGCAGCCGGGACAGGTCCAATGAAAAACTGTTTTTT	CASSRDRSNEKLFF
TRBV6-6	.	TRBJ1-6	.	TGTGCCAGCAGTTACTCGATCCCAGACTATAATTCACCCCTCCACTTT	CASSYSIPDYNSPLHF
TRBV29-1	.	TRBJ2-7	.	TGCAGCGTTGAAGTTGGGCGGGGAACCGAGCAGTACTTC	CSVEVGRGTEQYF
TRBV19	few	TRBJ1-2	.	TGTGCCAGTAGTATAGACCCTCTCTATGGCTACACCTTC	CASSIDPLYGYTF
TRBV19	.	TRBJ1-1	.	TGTGCCAGTAGTATGACGGGGGGCGGGGAAGCTTTCTTT	CASSMTGGGEAFF
TRBV30	.	TRBJ1-4	.	TGTGCCTGGAGTAAACAGATTAATGAAAAACTGTTTTTT	CAWSKQINEKLFF